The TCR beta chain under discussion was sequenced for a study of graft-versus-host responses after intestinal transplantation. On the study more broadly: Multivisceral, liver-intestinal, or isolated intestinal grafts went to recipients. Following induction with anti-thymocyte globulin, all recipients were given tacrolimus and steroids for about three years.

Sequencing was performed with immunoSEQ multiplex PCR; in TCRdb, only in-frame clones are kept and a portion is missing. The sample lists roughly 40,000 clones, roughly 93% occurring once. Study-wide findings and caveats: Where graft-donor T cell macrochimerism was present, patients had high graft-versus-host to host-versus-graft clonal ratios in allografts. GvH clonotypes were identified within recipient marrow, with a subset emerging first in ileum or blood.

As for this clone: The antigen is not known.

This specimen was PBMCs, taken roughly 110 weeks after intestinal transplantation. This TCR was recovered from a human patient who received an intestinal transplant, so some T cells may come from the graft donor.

CDR3 loop: CASSPALAGETQYF. The CDR3, as DNA: TGTGCCAGCAGCCCGGCGCTAGCAGGCGAGACCCAGTACTTC. The chain employs TRBV14 and TRBJ2-5, with D perhaps matching TRBD2 (5 bases). Germline values: CDR1 SGHDN, CDR2 FVKESK. V was clipped by 4 bases and J by 5 bases, with 14 bases between them. The CDR3 spans 14 residues.